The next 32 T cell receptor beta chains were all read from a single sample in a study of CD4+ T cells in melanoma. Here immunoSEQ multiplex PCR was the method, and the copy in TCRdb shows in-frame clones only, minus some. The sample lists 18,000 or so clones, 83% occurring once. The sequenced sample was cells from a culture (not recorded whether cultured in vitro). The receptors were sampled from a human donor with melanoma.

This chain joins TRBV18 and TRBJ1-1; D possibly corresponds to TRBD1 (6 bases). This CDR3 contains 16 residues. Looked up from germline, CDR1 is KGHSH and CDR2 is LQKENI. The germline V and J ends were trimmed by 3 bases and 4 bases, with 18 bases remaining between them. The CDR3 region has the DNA TGTGCCAGCTCACCCCCAGCCCGGGGGGCTAGCACTGAAGCTTTCTTT. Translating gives CASSPPARGASTEAFF. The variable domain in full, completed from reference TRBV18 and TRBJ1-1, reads NAGVMQNPRHLVRRRGQEARLRCSPMKGHSHVYWYRQLPEEGLKFMVYLQKENIIDESGMPKERFSAEFPKEGPSILRIQQVVRGDSAAYFCASSPPARGASTEAFFGQGTRLTVV.

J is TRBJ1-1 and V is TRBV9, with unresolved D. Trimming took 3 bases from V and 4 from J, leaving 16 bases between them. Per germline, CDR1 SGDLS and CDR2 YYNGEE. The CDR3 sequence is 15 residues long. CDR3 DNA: TGTGCCAGCAGCGGCCCCCCAGGCTTGATCACTGAAGCTTTCTTT. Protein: CASSGPPGLITEAFF.

The CDR3 is CASSFGGGRTGELFF. The DNA for the CDR3 is TGTGCCAGCAGCTTTGGCGGGGGAAGGACCGGGGAGCTGTTTTTT. The chain carries TRBV7-2 and TRBJ2-2, with TRBD2 matching over 7 bases. From germline, CDR1 is SGHTA and CDR2 FQGNSA. CDR3 length: 15 amino acids. The trim removed 3 bases at V and 5 bases at J, leaving 6 bases unmatched.

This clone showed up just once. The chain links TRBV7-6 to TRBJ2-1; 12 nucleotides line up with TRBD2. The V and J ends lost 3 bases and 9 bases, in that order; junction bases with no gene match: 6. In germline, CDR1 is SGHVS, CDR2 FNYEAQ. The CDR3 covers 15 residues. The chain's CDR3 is CASSFSSGGAFEQFF. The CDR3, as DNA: TGTGCCAGCAGCTTTTCTAGCGGGGGGGCCTTTGAGCAGTTCTTC. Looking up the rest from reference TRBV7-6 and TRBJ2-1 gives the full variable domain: GAGVSQSPRYKVTKRGQDVALRCDPISGHVSLYWYRQALGQGPEFLTYFNYEAQQDKSGLPNDRFSAERPEGSISTLTIQRTEQRDSAMYRCASSFSSGGAFEQFFGPGTRLTVL.

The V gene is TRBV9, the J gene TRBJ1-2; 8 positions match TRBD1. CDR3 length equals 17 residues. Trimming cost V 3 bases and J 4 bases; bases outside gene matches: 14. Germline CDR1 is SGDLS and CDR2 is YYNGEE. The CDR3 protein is CASSGRRGRDRIYGYTF. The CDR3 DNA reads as TGTGCCAGCAGCGGTCGCAGGGGTCGGGACAGGATCTATGGCTACACCTTC.

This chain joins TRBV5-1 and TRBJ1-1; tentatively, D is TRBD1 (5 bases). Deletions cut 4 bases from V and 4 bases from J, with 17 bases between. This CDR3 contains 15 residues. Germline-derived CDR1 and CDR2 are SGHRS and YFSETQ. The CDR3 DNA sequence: TGCGCCAGCAGCCGGGGGGGTGAGGGCGGCACTGAAGCTTTCTTT. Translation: CASSRGGEGGTEAFF.

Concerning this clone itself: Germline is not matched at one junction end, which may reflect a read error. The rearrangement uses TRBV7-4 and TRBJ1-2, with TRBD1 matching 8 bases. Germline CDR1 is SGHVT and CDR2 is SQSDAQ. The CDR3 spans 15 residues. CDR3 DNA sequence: TGCGCCAGCAGCCAACACGCAGGGGGCGCCTATGGCTACACCTTC. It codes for CASSQHAGGAYGYTF.

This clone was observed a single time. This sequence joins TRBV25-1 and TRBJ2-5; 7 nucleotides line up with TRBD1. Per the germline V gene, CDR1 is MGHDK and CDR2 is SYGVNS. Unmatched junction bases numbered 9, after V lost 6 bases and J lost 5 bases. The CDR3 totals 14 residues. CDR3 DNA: TGTGCCAGCAGAGAGGTAACAGGGGTTGAGACCCAGTACTTC. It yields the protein CASREVTGVETQYF. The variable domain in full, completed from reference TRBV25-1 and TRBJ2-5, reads EADIYQTPRYLVIGTGKKITLECSQTMGHDKMYWYQQDPGMELHLIHYSYGVNSTEKGDLSSESTVSRIRTEHFPLTLESARPSHTSQYLCASREVTGVETQYFGPGTRLLVL.

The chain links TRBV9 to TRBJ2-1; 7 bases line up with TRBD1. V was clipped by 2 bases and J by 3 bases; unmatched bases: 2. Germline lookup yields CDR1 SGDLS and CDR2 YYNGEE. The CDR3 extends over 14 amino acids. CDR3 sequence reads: CASSVTGSYNEQFF. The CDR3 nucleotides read TGTGCCAGCAGCGTGACAGGGAGCTACAATGAGCAGTTCTTC.

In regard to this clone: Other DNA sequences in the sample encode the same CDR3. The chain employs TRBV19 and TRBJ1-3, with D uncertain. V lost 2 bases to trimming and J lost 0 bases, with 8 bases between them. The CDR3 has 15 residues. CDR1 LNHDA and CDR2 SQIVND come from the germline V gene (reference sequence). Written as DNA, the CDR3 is TGTGCCAGTAGTATATTAGGACCCTCTGGAAACACCATATATTTT. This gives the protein CASSILGPSGNTIYF.

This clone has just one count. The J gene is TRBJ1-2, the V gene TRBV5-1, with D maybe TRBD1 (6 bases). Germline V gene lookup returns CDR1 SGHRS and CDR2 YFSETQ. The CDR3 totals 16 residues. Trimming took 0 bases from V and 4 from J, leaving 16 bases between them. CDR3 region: CASSLGSWGAGYGYTF. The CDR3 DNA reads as TGCGCCAGCAGCTTGGGGTCCTGGGGGGCTGGCTATGGCTACACCTTC.

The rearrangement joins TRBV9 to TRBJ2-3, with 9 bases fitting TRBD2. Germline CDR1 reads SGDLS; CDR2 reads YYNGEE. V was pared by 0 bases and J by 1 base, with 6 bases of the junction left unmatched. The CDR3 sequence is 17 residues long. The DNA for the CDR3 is TGTGCCAGCAGCGTAGCGGTAGCGGGGGCCGGCACAGATACGCAGTATTTT. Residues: CASSVAVAGAGTDTQYF.

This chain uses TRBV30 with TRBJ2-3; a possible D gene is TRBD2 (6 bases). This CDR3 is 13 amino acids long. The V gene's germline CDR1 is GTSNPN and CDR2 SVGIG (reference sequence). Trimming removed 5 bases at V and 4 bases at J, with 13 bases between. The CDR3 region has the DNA TGTGCCTGGGAGAGGCGGGAAGCAGATACGCAGTATTTT. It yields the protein CAWERREADTQYF.

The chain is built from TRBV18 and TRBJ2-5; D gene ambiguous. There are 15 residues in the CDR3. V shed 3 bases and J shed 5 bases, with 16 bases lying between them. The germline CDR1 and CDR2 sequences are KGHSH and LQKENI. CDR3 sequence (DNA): TGTGCCAGCTCACCCACTCGCCGGATGGGGGAGACCCAGTACTTC. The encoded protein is CASSPTRRMGETQYF.

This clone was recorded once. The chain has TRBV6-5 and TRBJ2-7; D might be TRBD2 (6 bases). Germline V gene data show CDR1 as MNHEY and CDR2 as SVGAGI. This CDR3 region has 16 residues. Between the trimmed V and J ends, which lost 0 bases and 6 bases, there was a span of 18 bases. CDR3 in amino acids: CASSYSYAGSGVEQYF. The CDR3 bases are TGTGCCAGCAGTTACTCTTACGCGGGGTCGGGGGTCGAGCAGTACTTC.

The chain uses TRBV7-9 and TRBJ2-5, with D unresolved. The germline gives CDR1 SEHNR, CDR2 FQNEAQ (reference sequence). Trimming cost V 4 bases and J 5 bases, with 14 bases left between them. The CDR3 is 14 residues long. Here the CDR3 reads CASSSRAYGETQYF. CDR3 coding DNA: TGTGCCAGCAGCTCCCGGGCCTACGGGGAGACCCAGTACTTC.

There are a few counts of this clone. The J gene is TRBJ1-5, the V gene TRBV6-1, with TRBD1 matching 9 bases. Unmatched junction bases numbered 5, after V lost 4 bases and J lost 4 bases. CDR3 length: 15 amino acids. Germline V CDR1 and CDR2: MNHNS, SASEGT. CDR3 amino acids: CASSASGTGNQPQHF. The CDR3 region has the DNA TGTGCCAGCAGTGCCTCCGGGACAGGGAATCAGCCCCAGCATTTT.

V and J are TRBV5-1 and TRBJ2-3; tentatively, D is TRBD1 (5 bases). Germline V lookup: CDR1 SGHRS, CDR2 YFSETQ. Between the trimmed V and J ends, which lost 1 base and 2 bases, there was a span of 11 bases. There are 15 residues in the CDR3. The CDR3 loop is CASSLFGRATDTQYF. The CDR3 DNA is TGCGCCAGCAGCTTGTTTGGCAGGGCCACAGATACGCAGTATTTT.

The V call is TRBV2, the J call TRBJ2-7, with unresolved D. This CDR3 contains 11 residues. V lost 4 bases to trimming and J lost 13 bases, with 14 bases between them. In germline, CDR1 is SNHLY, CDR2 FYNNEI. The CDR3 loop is CASSGSGRVYF. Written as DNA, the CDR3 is TGTGCCAGCAGTGGGTCGGGTAGAGTATACTTC.

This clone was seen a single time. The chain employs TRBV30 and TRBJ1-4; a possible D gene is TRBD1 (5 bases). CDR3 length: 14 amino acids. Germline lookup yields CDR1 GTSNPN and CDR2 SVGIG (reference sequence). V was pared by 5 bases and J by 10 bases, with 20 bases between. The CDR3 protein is CAWALDSLSGKLFF. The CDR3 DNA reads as TGTGCCTGGGCTCTAGACAGCTTGTCCGGAAAACTGTTTTTT.

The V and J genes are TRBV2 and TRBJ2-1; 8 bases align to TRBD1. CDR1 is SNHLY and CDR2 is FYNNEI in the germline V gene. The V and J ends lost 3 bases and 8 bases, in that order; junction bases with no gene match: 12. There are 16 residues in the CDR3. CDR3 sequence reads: CASSDWSGGISDEQFF. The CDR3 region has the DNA TGTGCCAGCAGTGACTGGTCAGGGGGCATCAGCGATGAGCAGTTCTTC.

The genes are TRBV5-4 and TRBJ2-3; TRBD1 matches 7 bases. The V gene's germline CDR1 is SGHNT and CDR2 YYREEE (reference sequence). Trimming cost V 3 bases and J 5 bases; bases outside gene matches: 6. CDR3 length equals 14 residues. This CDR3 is CASSSGQVRDTQYF. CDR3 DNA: TGTGCCAGCAGCTCAGGACAGGTCAGAGATACGCAGTATTTT.

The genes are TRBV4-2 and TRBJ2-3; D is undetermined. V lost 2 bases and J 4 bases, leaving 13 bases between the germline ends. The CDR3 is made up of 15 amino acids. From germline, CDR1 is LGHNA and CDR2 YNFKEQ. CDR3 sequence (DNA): TGTGCCAGCAGCCAAAGATTCGACACCTCAGATACGCAGTATTTT. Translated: CASSQRFDTSDTQYF.

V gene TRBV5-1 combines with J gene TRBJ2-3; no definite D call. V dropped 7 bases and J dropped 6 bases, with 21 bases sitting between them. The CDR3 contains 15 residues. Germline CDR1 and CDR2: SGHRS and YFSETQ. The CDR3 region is CASLKDPIYQDTQYF. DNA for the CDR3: TGCGCCAGCTTAAAGGATCCTATCTATCAGGATACGCAGTATTTT.

The CDR3 DNA reads TGTGCCCGATCATTGGGACAGGGGCTAAACACCATATATTTT. This encodes CARSLGQGLNTIYF. The chain joins TRBV2 to TRBJ1-3; TRBD1 matches 10 bases. The length of the CDR3 is 14 residues. Germline loops: CDR1 SNHLY, CDR2 FYNNEI. V was pared by 11 bases and J by 6 bases, with 10 bases of the junction left unmatched.

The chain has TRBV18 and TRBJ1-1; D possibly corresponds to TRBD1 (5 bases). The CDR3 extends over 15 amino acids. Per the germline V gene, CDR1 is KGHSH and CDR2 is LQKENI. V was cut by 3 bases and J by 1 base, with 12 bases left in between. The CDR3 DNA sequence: TGTGCCAGCTCACCTATCAGGGTTCAGAACACTGAAGCTTTCTTT. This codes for CASSPIRVQNTEAFF.

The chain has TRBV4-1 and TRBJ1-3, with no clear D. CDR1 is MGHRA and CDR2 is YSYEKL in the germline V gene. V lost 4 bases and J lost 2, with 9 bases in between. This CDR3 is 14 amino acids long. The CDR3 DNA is TGCGCCAGCAGCCGTTGGTCGACTGGAAACACCATATATTTT. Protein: CASSRWSTGNTIYF.

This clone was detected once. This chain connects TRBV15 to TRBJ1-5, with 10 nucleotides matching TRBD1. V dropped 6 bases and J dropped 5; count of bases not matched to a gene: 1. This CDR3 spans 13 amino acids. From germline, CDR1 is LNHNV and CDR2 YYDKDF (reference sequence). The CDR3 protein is CATRTGGDQPQHF. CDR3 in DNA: TGTGCCACCAGGACAGGGGGCGATCAGCCCCAGCATTTT.

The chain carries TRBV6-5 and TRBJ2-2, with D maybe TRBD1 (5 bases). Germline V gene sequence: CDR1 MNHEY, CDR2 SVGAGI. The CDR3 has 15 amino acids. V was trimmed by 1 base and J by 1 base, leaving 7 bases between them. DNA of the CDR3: TGTGCCAGCAGTTACTTTACAGGGAACACCGGGGAGCTGTTTTTT. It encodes CASSYFTGNTGELFF.

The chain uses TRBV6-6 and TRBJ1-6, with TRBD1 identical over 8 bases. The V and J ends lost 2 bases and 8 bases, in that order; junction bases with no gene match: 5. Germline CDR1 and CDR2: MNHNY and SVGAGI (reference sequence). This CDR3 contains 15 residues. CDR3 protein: CASSYGSGGHSPLHF. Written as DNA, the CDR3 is TGTGCCAGCAGTTACGGATCAGGGGGCCATTCACCCCTCCACTTT.

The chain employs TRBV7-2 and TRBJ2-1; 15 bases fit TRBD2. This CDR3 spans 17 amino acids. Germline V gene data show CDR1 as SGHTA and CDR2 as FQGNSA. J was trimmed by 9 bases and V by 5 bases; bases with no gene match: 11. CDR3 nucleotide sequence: TGTGCCAGCAGCCCGGGACTAGCGGGGGGCAGTAGGAGTGAGCAGTTCTTC. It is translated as CASSPGLAGGSRSEQFF. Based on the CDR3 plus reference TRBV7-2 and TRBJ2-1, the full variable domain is GAGVSQSPSNKVTEKGKDVELRCDPISGHTALYWYRQSLGQGLEFLIYFQGNSAPDKSGLPSDRFSAERTGGSVSTLTIQRTQQEDSAVYLCASSPGLAGGSRSEQFFGPGTRLTVL.

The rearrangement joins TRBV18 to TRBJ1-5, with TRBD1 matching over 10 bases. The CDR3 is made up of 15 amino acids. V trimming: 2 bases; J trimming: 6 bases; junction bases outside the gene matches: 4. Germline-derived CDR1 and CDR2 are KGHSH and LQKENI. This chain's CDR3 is CASSPATGGLQPQHF. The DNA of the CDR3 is TGTGCCAGCTCACCAGCGACAGGGGGCCTTCAGCCCCAGCATTTT.